This is a list of T cell receptor beta chains from one sample in a study of OX40 agonist ivuxolimab in advanced cancers. TCRdb keeps only in-frame clones here, not all; method: immunoSEQ multiplex PCR. The repertoire holds 85,000 to 100,000 clones, over 75% seen once, with 3.8% in the top ten. This specimen consisted of CD4+ or CD8+ T cells sorted from blood, obtained in a trial of the OX40 agonist ivuxolimab. The origin of the receptors is an adult with an advanced solid tumor such as melanoma, head and neck, liver or kidney cancer. Each CDR3 is given with its conserved first and last residue. The order of the fields is clone size, J gene, V gene, CDR3 length, D gene, CDR3 protein, CDR3 DNA. A D gene is named only where the DNA matches it firmly. Expanded clones get a size class; other rows say once, few or many, or leave the size out.

-,TRBJ1-1,TRBV7-2,14,TRBD1,CASSPGTANTEAFF,TGTGCCAGCAGCCCCGGGACAGCAAACACTGAAGCTTTCTTT
-,TRBJ2-7,TRBV10-3,15,-,CAISVRTGRGYEQYF,TGTGCCATCAGTGTCAGGACAGGGAGGGGGTACGAGCAGTACTTC
-,TRBJ2-7,TRBV6-1,14,-,CASNRPPRFYEQYF,TGTGCCAGCAATCGCCCGCCCAGGTTTTACGAGCAGTACTTC
-,TRBJ2-7,TRBV28,12,-,CASSLLFNEQYF,TGTGCCAGCAGTTTGCTCTTCAACGAGCAGTACTTC
-,TRBJ2-2,TRBV7-2,14,-,CASSTGPMAGELFF,TGTGCCAGCAGCACGGGACCAATGGCCGGGGAGCTGTTTTTT
-,TRBJ2-1,TRBV4-2,15,-,CASSHRDSYSNEQFF,TGTGCCAGCAGCCATCGGGACTCCTACAGCAATGAGCAGTTCTTC
-,TRBJ2-7,TRBV7-9,15,-,CASSPGSLALSEQYF,TGTGCCAGCAGCCCCGGCAGCCTAGCTCTCTCCGAGCAGTACTTC
-,TRBJ2-7,TRBV19,12,-,CASRGLSYEQYF,TGTGCCAGTAGGGGTCTTTCCTACGAGCAGTACTTC
-,TRBJ2-2,TRBV11-3,15,-,CASSLQGLRAGELFF,TGTGCCAGCAGCCTCCAAGGACTAAGGGCCGGGGAGCTGTTTTTT
once,TRBJ1-5,TRBV7-2,16,-,CASSLRGEGGNQPQHF,TGTGCCAGCAGCTTAAGGGGAGAGGGTGGCAATCAGCCCCAGCATTTT